A single sample is the source of the 14 T cell receptor beta chains below, sequenced in a study of cytomegalovirus exposure and HLA in healthy donors. PCR used 60 Vbeta primers and 13 Jbeta primers. Profiled with immunoSEQ multiplex PCR; TCRdb holds only in-frame clones, not every one. The sample lists under 200,000 clones; less than 80% were seen once. What was sequenced was PBMCs. These receptors were obtained from a man between 35 and 55 years old in good health and CMV-seronegative.

This chain joins TRBV6-1 and TRBJ2-7, with TRBD2 as a possible D gene (6 bases). CDR1 and CDR2 from the germline V gene are MNHNS and SASEGT. Trimming took 6 bases from V and 4 from J, leaving 22 bases between them. The CDR3 is made up of 16 amino acids. CDR3 coding DNA: TGTGCCAGCAGGGAAACCGGTAGCGGAGTTTGGTACGAGCAGTACTTC. Translated, it gives CASRETGSGVWYEQYF.

The chain combines TRBV28 with TRBJ2-1; 10 nucleotides line up with TRBD2. V lost 5 bases to trimming and J lost 1 base; unmatched junction nucleotides: 5. The CDR3 has 16 residues. Germline CDR1 MDHEN, CDR2 SYDVKM. The CDR3 region has the DNA TGTGCCAGCAGTCTAATAGCGGGAGGATCCTACAATGAGCAGTTCTTC. Translating gives CASSLIAGGSYNEQFF.

This rearrangement joins TRBV27 to TRBJ2-7, with 9 bases lining up with TRBD1. This CDR3 has 15 residues. Germline V CDR1 and CDR2: MNHEY, SMNVEV (reference sequence). V lost 1 base to trimming and J lost 0 bases; unmatched junction nucleotides: 1. CDR3 DNA: TGTGCCAGCAGTTTATGGGGACAGGGCTCCTACGAGCAGTACTTC. Residues: CASSLWGQGSYEQYF.

V and J are TRBV19 and TRBJ2-3; 7 bases are a match to TRBD2. The germline gives CDR1 LNHDA, CDR2 SQIVND (reference sequence). This CDR3 has 17 amino acids. V lost 3 bases to trimming and J lost 4 bases; unmatched junction nucleotides: 13. This CDR3 is CASSIVVGGSRADTQYF. CDR3 in DNA: TGTGCCAGTAGTATTGTAGTAGGCGGGAGTCGGGCAGATACGCAGTATTTT.

This clone has just one count. Other DNA sequences in the same sample also yield this CDR3. The V gene is TRBV18, the J gene TRBJ2-3, with D perhaps TRBD2 (6 bases). V gave up 6 bases and J gave up 3 bases, with 19 bases separating them. Germline V gene sequence: CDR1 KGHSH, CDR2 LQKENI. The CDR3 is 16 amino acids. The CDR3 region is CASSPPGTPRTDTQYF. The DNA of the CDR3 is TGTGCCAGCTCCCCTCCCGGGACTCCCCGTACAGATACGCAGTATTTT.

This chain connects TRBV19 to TRBJ2-3; D unresolved. Trimming shortened V by 6 bases and J by 0 bases, and 10 bases separated the two germline ends. CDR3 length equals 14 residues. Per the germline V gene, CDR1 is LNHDA and CDR2 is SQIVND (reference sequence). The CDR3 loop reads CASSLQRSTDTQYF. DNA for the CDR3: TGTGCCAGTAGCTTACAGAGAAGCACAGATACGCAGTATTTT.

Turning to this clone: Additional DNA sequences in this sample encode the identical CDR3. The chain uses TRBV14 and TRBJ2-3; no clear D gene. Trimming removed 1 base at V and 4 bases at J, with 6 bases between. Germline loops: CDR1 SGHDN, CDR2 FVKESK. The CDR3 loop spans 13 amino acids. The CDR3 nucleotides read TGTGCCAGCAGCCAAGTGGGCGCAGATACGCAGTATTTT. This codes for CASSQVGADTQYF.

The CDR3 DNA is TGTGCCACCAGTTTAAAACCGGGACTAGCGGAAGAGACCCAGTACTTC. Amino acid sequence: CATSLKPGLAEETQYF. This rearrangement joins TRBV15 to TRBJ2-5; 11 bases are shared with TRBD2. Per germline, CDR1 LNHNV and CDR2 YYDKDF (reference sequence). The CDR3 length is 16 residues. Trimming cost V 6 bases and J 3 bases; bases outside gene matches: 9.

This chain joins TRBV5-1 and TRBJ2-7; D may be TRBD1 (6 bases). V was clipped by 4 bases and J by 2 bases, with 10 bases between them. This CDR3 spans 13 amino acids. Looked up from germline, CDR1 is SGHRS and CDR2 is YFSETQ. The CDR3 sequence: CASSQQGPYEQYF. The CDR3 DNA reads TGCGCCAGCAGCCAACAGGGCCCCTACGAGCAGTACTTC. The variable domain in full, completed from reference TRBV5-1 and TRBJ2-7, reads KAGVTQTPRYLIKTRGQQVTLSCSPISGHRSVSWYQQTPGQGLQFLFEYFSETQRNKGNFPGRFSGRQFSNSRSEMNVSTLELGDSALYLCASSQQGPYEQYFGPGTRLTVT.

The rearrangement uses TRBV10-3 and TRBJ2-3, with D unclear. The germline V and J ends were trimmed by 0 bases and 1 base, with 11 bases remaining between them. The germline V gene has CDR1 ENHRY and CDR2 SYGVKD. The CDR3 spans 16 residues. For the CDR3, the DNA is TGTGCCATCAGTGAGTCGATAGCTATCGGCACAGATACGCAGTATTTT. Translated: CAISESIAIGTDTQYF.

This chain joins TRBV4-1 and TRBJ2-7, with no clear D. CDR3 length equals 13 residues. Trimming cost V 2 bases and J 4 bases, with 9 bases left between them. Germline V gene sequence: CDR1 MGHRA, CDR2 YSYEKL. The CDR3, as DNA: TGCGCCAGCAGCCAAATTGTCAGTTACGAGCAGTACTTC. Its translation: CASSQIVSYEQYF.

In DNA form, the CDR3 reads TGTGCCAGCAGCCGGGGGACCGGTGGCCCTCGTGGCTACACCTTC. Translation gives CASSRGTGGPRGYTF. The chain combines TRBV5-4 with TRBJ1-2, with D perhaps TRBD1 (5 bases). CDR1 is SGHNT and CDR2 is YYREEE in the germline V gene (reference sequence). Trimming took 4 bases from V and 7 from J, leaving 20 bases between them. The CDR3 length is 15 residues.

Here the CDR3 DNA reads TGTGCCAGCAGTTTAGGATTCGTATGGGGGCCTAGCGGGATTCTCCAAGGTCATGAGCAGTTCTTC. The encoded protein is CASSLGFVWGPSGILQGHEQFF. The chain links TRBV28 to TRBJ2-1; 9 bases align to TRBD2. In germline, CDR1 is MDHEN, CDR2 SYDVKM. The CDR3 sequence is 22 residues long. Unmatched junction bases numbered 28, after V lost 2 bases and J lost 8 bases.

The rearrangement joins TRBV28 to TRBJ1-4; tentative D call: TRBD1 (6 bases). Per germline, CDR1 MDHEN and CDR2 SYDVKM. The length of the CDR3 is 17 residues. V lost 7 bases, J lost 3 bases, and 21 bases lay in between. The CDR3: CASTFSPDRWANEKLFF. The DNA of the CDR3 is TGTGCCAGCACCTTTTCCCCCGACAGGTGGGCTAATGAAAAACTGTTTTTT.